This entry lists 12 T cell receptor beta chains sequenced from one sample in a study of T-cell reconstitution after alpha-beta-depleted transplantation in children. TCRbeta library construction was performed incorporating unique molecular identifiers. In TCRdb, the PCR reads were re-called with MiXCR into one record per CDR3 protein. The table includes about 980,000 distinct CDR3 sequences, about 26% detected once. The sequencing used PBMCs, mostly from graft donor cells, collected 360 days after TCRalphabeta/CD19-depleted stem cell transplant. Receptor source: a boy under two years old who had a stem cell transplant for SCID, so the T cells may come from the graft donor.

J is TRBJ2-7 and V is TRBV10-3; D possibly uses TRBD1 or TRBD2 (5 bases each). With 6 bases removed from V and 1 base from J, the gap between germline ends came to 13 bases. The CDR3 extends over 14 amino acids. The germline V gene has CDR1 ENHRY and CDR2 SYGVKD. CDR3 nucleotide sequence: TGTGCCATCAGCGGGGACGCTGGATCCTACGAGCAGTACTTC. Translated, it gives CAISGDAGSYEQYF.

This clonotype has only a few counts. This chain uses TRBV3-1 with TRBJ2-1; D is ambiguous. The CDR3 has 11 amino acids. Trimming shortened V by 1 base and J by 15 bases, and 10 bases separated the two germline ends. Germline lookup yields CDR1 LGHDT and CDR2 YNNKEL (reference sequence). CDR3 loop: CASSQGPPPFF. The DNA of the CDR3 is TGTGCCAGCAGCCAAGGACCCCCCCCGTTCTTC.

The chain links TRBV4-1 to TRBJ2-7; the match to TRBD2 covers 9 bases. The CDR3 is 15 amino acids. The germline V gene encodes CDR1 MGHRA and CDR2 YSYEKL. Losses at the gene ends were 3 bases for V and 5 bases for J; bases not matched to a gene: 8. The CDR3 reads CASSHWVGLADEQYF. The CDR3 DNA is TGCGCCAGCAGCCATTGGGTGGGACTAGCCGACGAGCAGTACTTC.

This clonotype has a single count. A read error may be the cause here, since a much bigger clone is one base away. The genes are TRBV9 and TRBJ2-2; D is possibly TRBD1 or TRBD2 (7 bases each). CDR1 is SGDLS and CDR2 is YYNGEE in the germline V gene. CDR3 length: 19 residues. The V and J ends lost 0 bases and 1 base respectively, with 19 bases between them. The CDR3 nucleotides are TGTGCCAGCAGCGTAGCTACCCCAGGGGGGGGGGTGAACACCGGGGAGCTGTTTTTT. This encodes CASSVATPGGGVNTGELFF. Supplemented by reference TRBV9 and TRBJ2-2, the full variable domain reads DSGVTQTPKHLITATGQRVTLRCSPRSGDLSVYWYQQSLDQGLQFLIQYYNGEERAKGNILERFSAQQFPDLHSELNLSSLELGDSALYFCASSVATPGGGVNTGELFFGEGSRLTVL.

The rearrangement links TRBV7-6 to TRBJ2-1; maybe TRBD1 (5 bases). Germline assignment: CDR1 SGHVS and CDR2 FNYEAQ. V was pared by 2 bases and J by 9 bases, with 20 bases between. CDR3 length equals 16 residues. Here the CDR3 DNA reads TGTGCCAGCAGCTTAAGATTAAGTGCAGGGTACGGTGAGCAGTTCTTC. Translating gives CASSLRLSAGYGEQFF. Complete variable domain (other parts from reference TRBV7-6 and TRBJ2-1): GAGVSQSPRYKVTKRGQDVALRCDPISGHVSLYWYRQALGQGPEFLTYFNYEAQQDKSGLPNDRFSAERPEGSISTLTIQRTEQRDSAMYRCASSLRLSAGYGEQFFGPGTRLTVL.

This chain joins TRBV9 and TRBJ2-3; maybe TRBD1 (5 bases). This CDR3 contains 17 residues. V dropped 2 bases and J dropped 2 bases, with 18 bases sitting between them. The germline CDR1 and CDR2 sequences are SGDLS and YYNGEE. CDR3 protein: CASSVGYRPGNTDTQYF. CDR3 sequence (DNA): TGTGCCAGCAGCGTTGGATACAGACCAGGGAACACAGATACGCAGTATTTT. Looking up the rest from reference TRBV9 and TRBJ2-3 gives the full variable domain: DSGVTQTPKHLITATGQRVTLRCSPRSGDLSVYWYQQSLDQGLQFLIQYYNGEERAKGNILERFSAQQFPDLHSELNLSSLELGDSALYFCASSVGYRPGNTDTQYFGPGTRLTVL.

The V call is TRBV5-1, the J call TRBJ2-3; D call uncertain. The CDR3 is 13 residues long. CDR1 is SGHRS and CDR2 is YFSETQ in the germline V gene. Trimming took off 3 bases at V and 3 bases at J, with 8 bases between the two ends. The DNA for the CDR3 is TGCGCCAGCAGCTGGGATCCGACAGATACGCAGTATTTT. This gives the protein CASSWDPTDTQYF.

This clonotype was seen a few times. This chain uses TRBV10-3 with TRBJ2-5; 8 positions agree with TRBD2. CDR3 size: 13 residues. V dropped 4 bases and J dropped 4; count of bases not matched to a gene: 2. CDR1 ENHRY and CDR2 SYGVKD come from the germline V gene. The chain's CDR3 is CAISGTSLETQYF. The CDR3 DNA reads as TGTGCCATCAGTGGGACTAGCCTAGAGACCCAGTACTTC.

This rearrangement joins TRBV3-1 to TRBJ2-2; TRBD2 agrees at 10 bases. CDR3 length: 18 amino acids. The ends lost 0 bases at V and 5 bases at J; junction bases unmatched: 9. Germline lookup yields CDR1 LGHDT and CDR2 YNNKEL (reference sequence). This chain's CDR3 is CASSQDLLAGLGTGELFF. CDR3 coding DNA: TGTGCCAGCAGCCAAGATTTACTAGCGGGGCTAGGTACCGGGGAGCTGTTTTTT.

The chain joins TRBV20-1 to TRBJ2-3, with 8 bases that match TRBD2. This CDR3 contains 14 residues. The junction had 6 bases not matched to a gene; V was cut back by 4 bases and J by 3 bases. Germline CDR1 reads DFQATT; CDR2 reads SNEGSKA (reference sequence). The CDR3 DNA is TGCAGTGCTAAGGCTAGCGGGCTGACAGATACGCAGTATTTT. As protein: CSAKASGLTDTQYF.

The CDR3 here is CASSPRTPGQGRAIGLGAEAFF. CDR3 bases: TGTGCCAGCAGCCCACGTACCCCGGGACAGGGAAGGGCAATAGGGCTTGGGGCTGAAGCTTTCTTT. V usage is TRBV4-2 and J usage is TRBJ1-1, with 9 bases that match TRBD1. Germline V gene lookup returns CDR1 LGHNA and CDR2 YNFKEQ. This CDR3 region has 22 residues. V was clipped by 4 bases and J by 6 bases; unmatched bases: 30.

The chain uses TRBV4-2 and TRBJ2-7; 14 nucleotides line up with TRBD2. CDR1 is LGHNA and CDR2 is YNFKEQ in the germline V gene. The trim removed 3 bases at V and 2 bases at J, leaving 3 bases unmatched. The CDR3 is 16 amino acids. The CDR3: CASSHPTSGGAYEQYF. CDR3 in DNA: TGTGCCAGCAGCCACCCGACTAGCGGGGGGGCCTACGAGCAGTACTTC.